One sample yielded the 9 T cell receptor beta chains listed below, sequenced in a study of cytomegalovirus exposure and HLA in healthy donors. It was with 60 Vbeta and 13 Jbeta primers that the PCR ran. Some clones are missing from TCRdb's copy, which holds only in-frame ones; the method was immunoSEQ multiplex PCR. The data contain 150,000 to 200,000 clones, 60% to 85% of them singletons. The sequencing input was PBMCs. The receptors derive from a male donor in good health and CMV-seropositive.

The chain carries TRBV6-5 and TRBJ1-2, with 11 bases aligning to TRBD1. The germline V gene encodes CDR1 MNHEY and CDR2 SVGAGI. V was pared by 4 bases and J by 6 bases, with 7 bases of the junction left unmatched. This CDR3 is built from 15 residues. In DNA, the CDR3 is TGTGCCAGCAGTTCGGGCGGACAGGGGGCAGATGGCTACACCTTC. It is translated as CASSSGGQGADGYTF.

The CDR3 protein is CASSPGDTIYF. CDR3 DNA sequence: TGTGCCAGCTCACCAGGAGACACCATATATTTT. This chain links TRBV18 with TRBJ1-3, with D unclear. The CDR3 spans 11 residues. The V and J ends lost 2 bases and 8 bases respectively, with 4 bases between them. Germline lookup yields CDR1 KGHSH and CDR2 LQKENI.

The chain couples TRBV5-4 to TRBJ2-1, with D tentatively TRBD2 (7 bases). This CDR3 has 15 residues. V lost 0 bases and J lost 5, with 12 bases in between. Germline assignment: CDR1 SGHNT and CDR2 YYREEE (reference sequence). CDR3 protein: CASSLGGGENNEQFF. In DNA, the CDR3 is TGTGCCAGCAGCTTGGGAGGGGGGGAAAACAATGAGCAGTTCTTC. The full variable domain, its missing parts supplied by reference TRBV5-4 and TRBJ2-1, is ETGVTQSPTHLIKTRGQQVTLRCSSQSGHNTVSWYQQALGQGPQFIFQYYREEENGRGNFPPRFSGLQFPNYSSELNVNALELDDSALYLCASSLGGGENNEQFFGPGTRLTVL.

The chain joins TRBV7-9 to TRBJ1-1; 12 bases are a match to TRBD1. After removal of 4 bases from V and 1 base from J, the junction contained 10 bases not matched to a gene. The CDR3 totals 18 residues. The V gene's germline CDR1 is SEHNR and CDR2 FQNEAQ (reference sequence). CDR3 sequence (DNA): TGTGCCAGCAGCTCGGCCTGGGACAGGGGGCCTAAGAACACTGAAGCTTTCTTT. Amino acid sequence: CASSSAWDRGPKNTEAFF. Complete variable domain (other parts from reference TRBV7-9 and TRBJ1-1): DTGVSQNPRHKITKRGQNVTFRCDPISEHNRLYWYRQTLGQGPEFLTYFQNEAQLEKSRLLSDRFSAERPKGSFSTLEIQRTEQGDSAMYLCASSSAWDRGPKNTEAFFGQGTRLTVV.

Comment on this clone: At one of its ends the junction is not consistent with the germline gene, which may arise from a read error. The genes are TRBV9 and TRBJ2-7; TRBD1 agrees at 9 bases. This CDR3 has 14 amino acids. In germline, CDR1 is SGDLS, CDR2 YYNGEE. CDR3 nucleotide sequence: TGTGCCAGCAGCGACGGGACAGGGTCCTCCGAGCAGTACTTC. This codes for CASSDGTGSSEQYF.

This clone was seen more than once but under ten times. Other DNA sequences in this specimen translate into the identical CDR3. This chain uses TRBV6-5 with TRBJ1-1; D gene unclear. V was clipped by 2 bases and J by 5 bases, with 6 bases between them. CDR3 size: 12 residues. The V gene's germline CDR1 is MNHEY and CDR2 SVGAGI. For the CDR3, the DNA is TGTGCCAGCAGTTACGGCGGGACTGAAGCTTTCTTT. Translated, it gives CASSYGGTEAFF.

The chain uses TRBV7-9 and TRBJ2-3; TRBD2 might be the D (6 bases). This CDR3 is 15 amino acids long. V was trimmed by 5 bases and J by 4 bases, leaving 16 bases between them. Germline assignment: CDR1 SEHNR and CDR2 FQNEAQ (reference sequence). The CDR3 DNA sequence: TGTGCCAGCAGCACCTCCCGTGGCGGGGCAGATACGCAGTATTTT. It encodes CASSTSRGGADTQYF.

This chain uses TRBV21-1 with TRBJ2-1; the table's TRBD1 call for D was not verified on the DNA. TRBV21-1 is an annotated pseudogene. CDR3 length: 14 amino acids. The CDR3 DNA reads TGTGCCAGCAGCAAAGTAAAACAGTACAATGAGCAGTTCTTC. Translated, it gives CASSKVKQYNEQFF.

This chain connects TRBV18 to TRBJ1-4, with a possible D match to TRBD1 (6 bases). This CDR3 comprises 13 residues. Germline CDR1 is KGHSH and CDR2 is LQKENI. V shed 2 bases and J shed 6 bases, with 7 bases lying between them. DNA of the CDR3: TGTGCCAGCTCACCATACAGGGATGAAAAACTGTTTTTT. It yields the protein CASSPYRDEKLFF.